The source of this T cell receptor beta chain is a study of blood T cell repertoires in COVID-19. Overall study context: Samples came from the United States, Italy and Spain, spanning acute and convalescent COVID-19. T cells, B-cell-depleted T cells, or PBMCs supplied cDNA or gDNA.

Clinical histories supplied by participants themselves formed the basis of cohort assignment. CDR3 length: 15 amino acids. Germline V CDR1 and CDR2: GTSNPN, SVGIG (reference sequence). V shed 3 bases and J 4 bases; nucleotides not matched to a gene: 4. In the original processing: Amplifying reference gene primers gave estimates of nucleated cell counts. Clones were read by immunoSEQ multiplex PCR, and TCRdb kept only the in-frame ones, dropping some. The DNA was the basis for D and trimming; V, J and clone size are from that table. There are 300,000 or so clones in the sample; 90% occur only once, and 1.1% lies in the top ten.

Sequencing was done on a sample of PBMCs or T cells enriched from blood (not recorded which). V and J are TRBV30 and TRBJ1-6; 9 bases are shared with TRBD1. The receptor was derived from a woman between 25 and 40 years old who had recovered from COVID-19. The CDR3 nucleotides are TGTGCCTGGAGGCCCGGGACAGGGTATAATTCACCCCTCCACTTT. Encoded protein: CAWRPGTGYNSPLHF.